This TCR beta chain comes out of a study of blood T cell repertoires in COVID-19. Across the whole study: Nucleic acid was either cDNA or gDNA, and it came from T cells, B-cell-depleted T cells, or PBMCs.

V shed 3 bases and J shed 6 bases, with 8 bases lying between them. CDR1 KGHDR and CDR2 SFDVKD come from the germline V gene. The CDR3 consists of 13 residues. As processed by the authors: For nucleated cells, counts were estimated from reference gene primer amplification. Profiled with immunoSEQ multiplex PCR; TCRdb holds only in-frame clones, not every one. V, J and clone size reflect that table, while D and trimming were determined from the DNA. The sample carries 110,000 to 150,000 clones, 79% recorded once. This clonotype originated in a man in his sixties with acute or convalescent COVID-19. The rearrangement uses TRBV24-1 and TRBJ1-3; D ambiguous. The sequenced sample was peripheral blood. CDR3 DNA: TGTGCCACCAGTGATACTTTGGTAAACACCATATATTTT. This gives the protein CATSDTLVNTIYF.